This paragraph reports one T cell receptor beta chain. The data belong to a study of T cell responses to AZD1222 COVID-19 vaccine. Here immunoSEQ multiplex PCR was the method, and the copy in TCRdb shows in-frame clones only, minus some. In the table there are 93,000 or so clones, roughly 91% of which are singletons. This CDR3 region has 15 residues. In germline, CDR1 is LGHNA, CDR2 YSLEER. J was trimmed by 0 bases and V by 5 bases; bases with no gene match: 4. The sequencing here drew on peripheral blood, taken on day 0 of AZD1222 vaccination. This TCR was sampled from an adult in good health. The chain employs TRBV4-3 and TRBJ2-3; 8 nucleotides line up with TRBD1. The CDR3: CASSRGQDSTDTQYF. CDR3 in DNA: TGCGCCAGCAGCAGGGGACAGGACAGCACAGATACGCAGTATTTT.